This is a list of T cell receptor beta chains from one sample in a study of cytomegalovirus exposure and HLA in healthy donors. Profiling relied on immunoSEQ multiplex PCR, and the TCRdb table lists in-frame clones only, not all of them. The table records around 150,000 clones, just under 90% of them present only once. Sequenced: PBMCs. These receptors came from a young man in good health and CMV-seropositive. CDR3s include the opening cysteine and the closing phenylalanine or tryptophan. D genes are given only for firm matches. Clone size appears in some rows only: once, few, many, or a class for an expanded clone.

v_call	j_call	clone_size	d_call	cdr3_aa	cdr3_nt
TRBV2	TRBJ1-1	-	-	CASSLDSQNTEAFF	TGTGCCAGCAGCTTGGACAGCCAGAACACTGAAGCTTTCTTT
TRBV19	TRBJ2-1	-	-	CATNSMEVPYNEQFF	TGTGCCACTAACAGTATGGAGGTGCCCTACAATGAGCAGTTCTTC
TRBV5-4	TRBJ1-1	-	-	CASSPKGGNTEAFF	TGTGCCAGCAGTCCCAAAGGGGGGAACACTGAAGCTTTCTTT
TRBV5-1	TRBJ2-1	-	-	CASSLVGGRNEQFF	TGCGCCAGCAGCTTGGTCGGGGGGCGGAATGAGCAGTTCTTC
TRBV29-1	TRBJ2-1	-	-	CSVEHRGAYNEQFF	TGCAGCGTTGAACATAGGGGCGCCTACAATGAGCAGTTCTTC
TRBV14	TRBJ2-7	-	-	CASSQDRVSEQYF	TGTGCCAGCAGCCAAGATCGGGTTAGCGAGCAGTACTTC
TRBV7-9	TRBJ2-5	once	TRBD2	CASSLGGTSGPSETQYF	TGTGCCAGCAGCTTGGGAGGGACTAGCGGACCGTCAGAGACCCAGTACTTC
TRBV5-4	TRBJ2-4	-	TRBD1	CASSRAGTGRGGGNIQYF	TGTGCCAGCAGCCGCGCCGGGACAGGGCGTGGAGGTGGGAACATTCAGTACTTC
TRBV9	TRBJ1-1	-	TRBD1	CASTLGQGANTEAFF	TGTGCCAGCACCCTAGGCCAGGGGGCGAACACTGAAGCTTTCTTT
TRBV28	TRBJ2-7	-	-	CASSLTDTYEQYF	TGTGCCAGCAGTTTAACAGACACCTACGAGCAGTACTTC
TRBV9	TRBJ2-2	-	-	CASSGRVAGELFF	TGTGCCAGCAGCGGTCGCGTAGCCGGGGAGCTGTTTTTT
TRBV2	TRBJ2-7	-	-	CASTESSYEQYF	TGTGCCAGTACAGAAAGCTCCTACGAGCAGTACTTC